The 19 T cell receptor beta chains listed next were all sequenced from one sample in a study of OX40 agonist ivuxolimab in advanced cancers. The method was immunoSEQ multiplex PCR; TCRdb's version includes in-frame clones alone and lacks a portion of them. Of around 63,000 clones listed, roughly 78% are singletons. Specimen: CD4+ or CD8+ T cells sorted from blood, collected in a trial of the OX40 agonist ivuxolimab. The receptors originated from an adult with an advanced solid tumor such as melanoma, head and neck, liver or kidney cancer.

The J gene is TRBJ1-2, the V gene TRBV6-5; the D gene is possibly TRBD1 (6 bases). Per germline, CDR1 MNHEY and CDR2 SVGAGI. The CDR3 runs to 15 residues. The V and J ends lost 2 bases and 3 bases respectively, with 13 bases between them. The CDR3 region has the DNA TGTGCCAGCAGTTACATCGGGGGCAGAGACTATGGCTACACCTTC. Amino acid sequence: CASSYIGGRDYGYTF.

The CDR3, as DNA: TGTGCCAGCAGCGCCCAGGGCCCAACCGGGGAGCTGTTTTTT. It is translated as CASSAQGPTGELFF. This chain uses TRBV7-2 with TRBJ2-2, with a possible D match to TRBD1 (5 bases). This CDR3 has 14 amino acids. The germline gives CDR1 SGHTA, CDR2 FQGNSA. The V gene lost 5 bases and the J gene lost 5 bases, with 12 bases spanning the gap. The variable domain in full, with the rest retrieved from reference TRBV7-2 and TRBJ2-2, is GAGVSQSPSNKVTEKGKDVELRCDPISGHTALYWYRQSLGQGLEFLIYFQGNSAPDKSGLPSDRFSAERTGGSVSTLTIQRTQQEDSAVYLCASSAQGPTGELFFGEGSRLTVL.

This chain joins TRBV18 and TRBJ2-2, with 12 bases fitting TRBD2. The CDR3 is made up of 16 amino acids. Germline V gene data show CDR1 as KGHSH and CDR2 as LQKENI. With V trimmed by 3 bases and J by 8 bases, 7 bases remained unmatched. CDR3 nucleotides: TGTGCCAGCTCACCTCGGACTAGCGGGAAAGTTGGGGAGCTGTTTTTT. Translation gives CASSPRTSGKVGELFF.

This clone is medium-sized by share. CDR3 in DNA: TGTGCCAGCTCACCTCCCGACAGAGCGAACACTGAAGCTTTCTTT. As protein: CASSPPDRANTEAFF. The V call is TRBV18, the J call TRBJ1-1; tentatively, D is TRBD1 (5 bases). This CDR3 is built from 15 residues. Germline V gene lookup returns CDR1 KGHSH and CDR2 LQKENI. Trimming removed 3 bases at V and 1 base at J, with 12 bases between. Complete variable domain (other parts from reference TRBV18 and TRBJ1-1): NAGVMQNPRHLVRRRGQEARLRCSPMKGHSHVYWYRQLPEEGLKFMVYLQKENIIDESGMPKERFSAEFPKEGPSILRIQQVVRGDSAAYFCASSPPDRANTEAFFGQGTRLTVV.

CDR3 sequence: CASSESGSGANVLTF. CDR3 nucleotides: TGTGCCAGCAGTGAAAGTGGCTCTGGGGCCAACGTCCTGACTTTC. This chain joins TRBV2 and TRBJ2-6, with D uncertain. This CDR3 has 15 residues. Germline assignment: CDR1 SNHLY and CDR2 FYNNEI. V was pared by 2 bases and J by 0 bases, with 5 bases between. The full variable domain, completed using reference TRBV2 and TRBJ2-6, is EPEVTQTPSHQVTQMGQEVILRCVPISNHLYFYWYRQILGQKVEFLVSFYNNEISEKSEIFDDQFSVERPDGSNFTLKIRSTKLEDSAMYFCASSESGSGANVLTFGAGSRLTVL.

The V and J genes are TRBV27 and TRBJ2-7; 10 bases are shared with TRBD2. The CDR3 runs 16 residues. Germline assignment: CDR1 MNHEY and CDR2 SMNVEV (reference sequence). The V segment lost 5 bases and the J segment 0 bases; nucleotides outside the gene matches: 7. The CDR3 coding sequence is TGTGCCAGCAGTCTCTCTAGCGGGAGCCTCTCCTACGAGCAGTACTTC. Translating it yields CASSLSSGSLSYEQYF.

This clone was counted between two and nine times. This chain connects TRBV7-6 to TRBJ1-3; D call uncertain. The V and J ends lost 1 base and 0 bases respectively, with 16 bases between them. The CDR3 is made up of 18 amino acids. Looked up from germline, CDR1 is SGHVS and CDR2 is FNYEAQ. CDR3 sequence reads: CASSLGVVGSSSGNTIYF. The DNA of the CDR3 is TGTGCCAGCAGCTTAGGTGTAGTTGGCAGCAGCTCTGGAAACACCATATATTTT.

A word on this clone: The junction and the germline gene differ at one end; a read error may be behind it. The chain joins TRBV28 to TRBJ2-7; 9 nucleotides agree with TRBD1. CDR1 and CDR2 from the germline V gene are MDHEN and SYDVKM. The CDR3 is made up of 12 amino acids. The DNA of the CDR3 is TGTGCCGGGGGCCTGACAGGGGGTATTCCCCACTTC. This encodes CAGGLTGGIPHF.

The rearrangement joins TRBV5-7 to TRBJ1-1; D is unresolved. TRBV5-7 is an open reading frame whose function is uncertain. The CDR3 length is 14 residues. V was pared by 4 bases and J by 2 bases, with 12 bases between. This CDR3 is CASSGGSRNTEAFF. CDR3 DNA sequence: TGTGCCAGCAGCGGAGGTTCCCGTAACACTGAAGCTTTCTTT.

V is TRBV4-3 and J is TRBJ1-1; D remains unclear. From germline, CDR1 is LGHNA and CDR2 YSLEER. The V and J ends lost 4 bases and 0 bases respectively, with 9 bases between them. The CDR3 loop spans 14 amino acids. The CDR3 is CASSLGTMNTEAFF. The DNA for the CDR3 is TGCGCCAGCAGCCTAGGTACCATGAACACTGAAGCTTTCTTT.

The CDR3: CASSLTGGLTNEKLFF. CDR3 nucleotide sequence: TGCGCCAGCAGCCTGACAGGGGGCCTCACTAATGAAAAACTGTTTTTT. V gene TRBV5-1 combines with J gene TRBJ1-4, with 10 bases matching TRBD1. V lost 4 bases, J lost 2 bases, and 5 bases stayed unmatched. The CDR3 loop spans 16 amino acids. CDR1 is SGHRS and CDR2 is YFSETQ in the germline V gene.

The gene calls are TRBV6-1 and TRBJ1-1; D unclear. V was cut by 11 bases and J by 0 bases, with 10 bases left in between. Germline CDR1 reads MNHNS; CDR2 reads SASEGT. CDR3 size: 12 residues. The CDR3 nucleotides read TGTGCCTCGGGTAGATTGAACACTGAAGCTTTCTTT. Translating it yields CASGRLNTEAFF.

The chain uses TRBV9 and TRBJ2-2; D may be TRBD2 (5 bases). CDR3 size: 14 residues. CDR1 is SGDLS, CDR2 YYNGEE, per germline. V was shortened by 4 bases and J by 4 bases, with 11 bases between the two germline ends. The CDR3 region has the DNA TGTGCCAGCAGCCTTCGGGGTTTCACCGGGGAGCTGTTTTTT. Amino acids: CASSLRGFTGELFF.

The chain joins TRBV7-9 to TRBJ2-7, with D hard to call. Germline V gene lookup returns CDR1 SEHNR and CDR2 FQNEAQ (reference sequence). The CDR3 is made up of 12 amino acids. Trimming removed 4 bases at V and 6 bases at J, with 10 bases between. The CDR3 DNA follows: TGTGCCAGCAGCTATGGAGATGGCGAGCAGTACTTC. Translation gives CASSYGDGEQYF.

Only a few counts were recorded for this clone. The chain couples TRBV9 to TRBJ2-3; D perhaps matches TRBD1 (6 bases). The germline CDR1 and CDR2 sequences are SGDLS and YYNGEE. This CDR3 comprises 16 residues. V lost 1 base, J lost 5 bases, and 17 bases lay in between. DNA for the CDR3: TGTGCCAGCAGCGTATCCGGCAGGGGATCCCTAGATACGCAGTATTTT. This encodes CASSVSGRGSLDTQYF.

The CDR3 DNA reads as TGCGCCAGCAGCCAAGCTTGGAGGGGCAGACCCTACGAGCAGTACTTC. Encoded protein: CASSQAWRGRPYEQYF. This chain joins TRBV4-1 and TRBJ2-7; D possibly corresponds to TRBD2 (6 bases). The CDR3 covers 16 residues. V lost 1 base, J lost 2 bases, and 15 bases lay in between. In germline, CDR1 is MGHRA, CDR2 YSYEKL.

The V gene is TRBV2, the J gene TRBJ1-2; the D is unclear. V lost 0 bases, J lost 8 bases, and 13 bases lay in between. CDR3 size: 14 residues. The germline V gene encodes CDR1 SNHLY and CDR2 FYNNEI. The CDR3 region is CASSEALRNLGYTF. As DNA, the CDR3 is TGTGCCAGCAGTGAAGCATTGAGGAACTTGGGCTACACCTTC.

J is TRBJ2-3 and V is TRBV5-1; the D gene is possibly TRBD2 (6 bases). The V end was cut by 4 bases, the J end by 0 bases, with 12 bases between. The CDR3 runs to 15 residues. Germline CDR1 and CDR2: SGHRS and YFSETQ. The CDR3 region is CASSPGEASTDTQYF. In nucleotides, the CDR3 is TGCGCCAGCAGCCCGGGGGAGGCTAGCACAGATACGCAGTATTTT.

V usage is TRBV28 and J usage is TRBJ2-2; no clear D. In germline, CDR1 is MDHEN, CDR2 SYDVKM. V was shortened by 5 bases and J by 4 bases, with 8 bases between the two germline ends. The CDR3 extends over 13 amino acids. In DNA, the CDR3 is TGTGCCAGCAGTACCCAGGTCACCGGGGAGCTGTTTTTT. Translating it yields CASSTQVTGELFF. The whole variable domain, remainder taken from reference TRBV28 and TRBJ2-2, is DVKVTQSSRYLVKRTGEKVFLECVQDMDHENMFWYRQDPGLGLRLIYFSYDVKMKEKGDIPEGYSVSREKKERFSLILESASTNQTSMYLCASSTQVTGELFFGEGSRLTVL.